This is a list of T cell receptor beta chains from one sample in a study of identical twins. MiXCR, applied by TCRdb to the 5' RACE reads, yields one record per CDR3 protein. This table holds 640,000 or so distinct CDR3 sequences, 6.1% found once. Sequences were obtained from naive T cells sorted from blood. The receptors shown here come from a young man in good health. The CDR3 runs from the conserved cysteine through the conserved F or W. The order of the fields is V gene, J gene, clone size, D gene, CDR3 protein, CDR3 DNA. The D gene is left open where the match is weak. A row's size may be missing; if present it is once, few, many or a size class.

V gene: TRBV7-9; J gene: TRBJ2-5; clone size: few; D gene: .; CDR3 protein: CASSSRGGKETQYF; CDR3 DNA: TGTGCCAGCAGCTCCCGCGGAGGGAAGGAGACCCAGTACTTC
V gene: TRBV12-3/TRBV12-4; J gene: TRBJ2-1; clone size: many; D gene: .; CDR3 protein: CASSLTRTEQFF; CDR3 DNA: TGTGCCAGCAGTTTAACTCGGACCGAGCAGTTCTTC
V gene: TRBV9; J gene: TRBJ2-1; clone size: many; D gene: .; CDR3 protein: CASSFRVGDYYNEQFF; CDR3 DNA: TGTGCCAGCAGCTTCCGGGTAGGTGACTACTACAATGAGCAGTTCTTC
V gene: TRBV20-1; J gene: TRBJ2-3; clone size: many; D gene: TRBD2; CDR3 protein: CSAMTSGRPADTQYF; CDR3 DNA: TGCAGTGCTATGACTAGCGGGAGACCCGCAGATACGCAGTATTTT
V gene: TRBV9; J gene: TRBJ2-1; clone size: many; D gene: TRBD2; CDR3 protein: CASSVGPNLAGGYNEQFF; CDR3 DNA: TGTGCCAGCAGCGTAGGGCCCAACCTAGCGGGTGGCTACAATGAGCAGTTCTTC
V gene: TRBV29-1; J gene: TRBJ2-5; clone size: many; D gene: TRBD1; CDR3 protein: CSVSGQGLQETQYF; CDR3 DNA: TGCAGCGTCTCCGGACAGGGGCTTCAAGAGACCCAGTACTTC
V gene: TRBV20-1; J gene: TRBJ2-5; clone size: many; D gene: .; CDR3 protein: CSANRGGETQYF; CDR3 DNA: TGCAGTGCTAACCGGGGTGGGGAGACCCAGTACTTC
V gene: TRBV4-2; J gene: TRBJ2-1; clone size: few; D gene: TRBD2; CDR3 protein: CASSQEPAAGDYEQFF; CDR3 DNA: TGTGCCAGCAGCCAAGAGCCGGCGGCGGGAGACTATGAGCAGTTCTTC
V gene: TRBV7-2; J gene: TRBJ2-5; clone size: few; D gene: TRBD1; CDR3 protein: CASSWKQGKRETQYF; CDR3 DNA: TGTGCCAGCAGCTGGAAACAGGGGAAACGGGAGACCCAGTACTTC
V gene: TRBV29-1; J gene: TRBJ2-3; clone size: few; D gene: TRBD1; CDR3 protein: CSVGQGPDTQYF; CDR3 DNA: TGCAGCGTAGGACAGGGCCCAGATACGCAGTATTTT
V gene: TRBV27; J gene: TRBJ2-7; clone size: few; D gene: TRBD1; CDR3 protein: CASSPGQGALHEQYF; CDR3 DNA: TGTGCCAGCAGTCCCGGACAGGGGGCTCTCCACGAGCAGTACTTC
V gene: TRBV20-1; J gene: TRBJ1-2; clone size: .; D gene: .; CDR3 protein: CSASLLITGLSYTF; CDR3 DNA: TGCAGTGCTAGTTTATTAATAACAGGGCTTAGCTACACCTTC
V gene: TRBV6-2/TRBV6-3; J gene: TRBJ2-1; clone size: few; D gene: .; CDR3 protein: CASSYPVLGGSYNEQFF; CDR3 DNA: TGTGCCAGCAGTTACCCGGTGCTAGGGGGGTCCTACAATGAGCAGTTCTTC
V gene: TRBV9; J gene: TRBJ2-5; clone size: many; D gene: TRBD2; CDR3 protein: CASSVEIGRAWETQYF; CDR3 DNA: TGTGCCAGCAGCGTAGAAATCGGGAGGGCCTGGGAGACCCAGTACTTC
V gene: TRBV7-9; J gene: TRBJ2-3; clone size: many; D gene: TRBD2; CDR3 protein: CASSLVGLARDTQYF; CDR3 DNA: TGTGCCAGCAGCTTAGTTGGACTAGCGCGGGATACGCAGTATTTT
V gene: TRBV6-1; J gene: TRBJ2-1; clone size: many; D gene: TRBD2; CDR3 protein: CASRQGWGTSGTYNEQFF; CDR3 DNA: TGTGCCAGCCGTCAAGGGTGGGGGACTAGCGGGACCTACAATGAGCAGTTCTTC
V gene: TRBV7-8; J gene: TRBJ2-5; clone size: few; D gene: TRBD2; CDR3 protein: CASTASGSEQTQYF; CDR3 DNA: TGTGCCAGCACAGCTAGCGGGAGTGAGCAGACCCAGTACTTC
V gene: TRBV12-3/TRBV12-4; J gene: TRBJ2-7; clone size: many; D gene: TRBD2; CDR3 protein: CASTQTSGRIYEQYF; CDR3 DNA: TGTGCCAGCACCCAGACTAGCGGGAGAATCTACGAGCAGTACTTC
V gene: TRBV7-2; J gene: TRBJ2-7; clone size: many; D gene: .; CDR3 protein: CASSLDRAPTQYF; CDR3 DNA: TGTGCCAGCAGCTTAGATCGGGCTCCAACGCAGTACTTC
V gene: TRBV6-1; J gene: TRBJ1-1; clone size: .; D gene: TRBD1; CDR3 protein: CASSPPREGGPEAFF; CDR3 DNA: TGTGCCAGCAGCCCCCCCAGGGAAGGGGGCCCTGAAGCTTTCTTT
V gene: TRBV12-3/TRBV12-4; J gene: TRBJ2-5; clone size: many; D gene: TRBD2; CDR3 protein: CASSLGSGAPRETQYF; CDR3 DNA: TGTGCCAGCAGTTTAGGTAGCGGGGCACCCCGAGAGACCCAGTACTTC
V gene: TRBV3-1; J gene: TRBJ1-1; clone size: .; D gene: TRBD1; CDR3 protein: CASSARTGRNTEAFF; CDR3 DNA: TGTGCCAGCAGCGCCCGGACAGGGCGGAACACTGAAGCTTTCTTT
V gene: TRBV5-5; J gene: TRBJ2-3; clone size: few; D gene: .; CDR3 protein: CASSLTGYGTDTQYF; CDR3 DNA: TGTGCCAGCAGCTTGACAGGGTACGGCACAGATACGCAGTATTTT
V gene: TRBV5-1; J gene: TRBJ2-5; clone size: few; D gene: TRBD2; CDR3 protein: CASSQVRRGSDQETQYF; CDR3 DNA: TGCGCCAGCAGTCAAGTTAGGCGCGGGAGCGACCAAGAGACCCAGTACTTC
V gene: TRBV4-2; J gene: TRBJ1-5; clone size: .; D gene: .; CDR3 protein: CASSQDVTEYNQPQHF; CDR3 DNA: TGTGCCAGCAGCCAAGATGTAACAGAATACAATCAGCCCCAGCATTTT
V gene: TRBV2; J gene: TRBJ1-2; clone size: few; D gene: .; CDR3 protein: CASRGDGIYGYTF; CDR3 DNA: TGTGCCAGCAGGGGGGACGGGATCTATGGCTACACCTTC
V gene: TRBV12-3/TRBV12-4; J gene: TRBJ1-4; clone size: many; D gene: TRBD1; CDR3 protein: CASSLYGDRVNEKLFF; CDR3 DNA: TGTGCCAGCAGTTTATACGGGGACAGGGTAAATGAAAAACTGTTTTTT
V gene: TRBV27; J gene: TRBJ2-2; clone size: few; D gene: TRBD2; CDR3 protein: CASSLVGGPNTGELFF; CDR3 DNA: TGTGCCAGCAGTTTGGTGGGAGGGCCCAACACCGGGGAGCTGTTTTTT
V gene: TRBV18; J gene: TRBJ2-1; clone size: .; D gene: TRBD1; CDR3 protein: CASSPPNSGTGYNEQFF; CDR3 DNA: TGTGCCAGCTCACCACCAAATTCCGGGACAGGGTACAATGAGCAGTTCTTC
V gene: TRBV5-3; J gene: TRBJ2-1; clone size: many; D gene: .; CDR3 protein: CALGKIGEDPYNEQFF; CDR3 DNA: TGTGCCCTAGGAAAAATAGGAGAGGATCCCTACAATGAGCAGTTCTTC
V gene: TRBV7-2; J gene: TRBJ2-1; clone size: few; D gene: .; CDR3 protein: CASAEGPSSYNEQFF; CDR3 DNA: TGTGCCAGCGCCGAGGGACCCAGCTCCTACAATGAGCAGTTCTTC
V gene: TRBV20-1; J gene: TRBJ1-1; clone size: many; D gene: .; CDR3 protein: CSARAGLNTEAFF; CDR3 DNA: TGCAGTGCTAGAGCGGGGTTGAACACTGAAGCTTTCTTT
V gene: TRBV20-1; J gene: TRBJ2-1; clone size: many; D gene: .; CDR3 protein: CSANLGPRVYNEQFF; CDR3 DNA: TGCAGTGCAAACTTGGGACCCCGGGTCTACAATGAGCAGTTCTTC
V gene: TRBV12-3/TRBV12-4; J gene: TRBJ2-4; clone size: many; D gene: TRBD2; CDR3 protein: CASSQRERVKNIQYF; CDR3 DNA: TGTGCCAGCAGTCAGCGGGAGAGGGTCAAAAACATTCAGTACTTC
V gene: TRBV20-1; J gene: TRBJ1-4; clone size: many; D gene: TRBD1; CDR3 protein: CTKTGESAYEKLFF; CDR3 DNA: TGCACAAAGACAGGGGAAAGCGCATACGAAAAACTGTTTTTT
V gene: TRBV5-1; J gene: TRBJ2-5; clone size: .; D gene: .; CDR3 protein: CASSLPTGPETQYF; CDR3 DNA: TGCGCCAGCAGCTTACCGACAGGTCCGGAGACCCAGTACTTC
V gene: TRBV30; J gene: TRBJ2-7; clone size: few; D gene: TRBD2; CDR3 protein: CAWSRTRGRYYEQYF; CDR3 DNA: TGTGCCTGGAGTCGGACCCGCGGGAGATACTACGAGCAGTACTTC
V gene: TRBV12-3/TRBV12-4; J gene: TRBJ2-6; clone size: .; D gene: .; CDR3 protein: CASLQGHPSSGANVLTF; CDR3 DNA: TGTGCCAGCCTCCAGGGACATCCCTCCTCTGGGGCCAACGTCCTGACTTTC
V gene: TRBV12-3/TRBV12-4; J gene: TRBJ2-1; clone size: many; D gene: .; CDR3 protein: CASSLWSHEQFF; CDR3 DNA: TGTGCCAGCAGTTTATGGAGCCATGAGCAGTTCTTC
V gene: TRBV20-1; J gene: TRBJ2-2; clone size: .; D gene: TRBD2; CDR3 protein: CSARGGISGSPNTGELFF; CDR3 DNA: TGCAGTGCTAGAGGAGGGATTAGCGGGAGCCCGAACACCGGGGAGCTGTTTTTT
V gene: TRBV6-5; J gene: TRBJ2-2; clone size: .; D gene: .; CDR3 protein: CASSYIRLDTGELFF; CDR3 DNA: TGTGCCAGCAGTTACATCAGGTTGGACACCGGGGAGCTGTTTTTT
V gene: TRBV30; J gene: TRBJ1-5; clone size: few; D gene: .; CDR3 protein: CAWSINRLGRDQPQHF; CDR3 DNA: TGTGCCTGGAGTATCAACCGATTGGGACGGGATCAGCCCCAGCATTTT
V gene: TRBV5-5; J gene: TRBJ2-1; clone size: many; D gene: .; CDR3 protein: CASSFDRLEQFF; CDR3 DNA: TGTGCCAGCAGCTTTGACAGGCTTGAGCAGTTCTTC
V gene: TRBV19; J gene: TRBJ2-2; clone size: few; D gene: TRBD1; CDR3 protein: CASRQVGTANTGELFF; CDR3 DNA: TGTGCCAGTAGGCAGGTTGGGACAGCGAACACCGGGGAGCTGTTTTTT
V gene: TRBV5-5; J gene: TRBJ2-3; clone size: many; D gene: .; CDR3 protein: CASSLVDRSTDTQYF; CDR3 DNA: TGTGCCAGCAGCTTGGTAGACAGAAGCACAGATACGCAGTATTTT
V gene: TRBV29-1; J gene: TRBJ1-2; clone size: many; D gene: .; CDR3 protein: CSVAGRGYTF; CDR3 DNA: TGCAGCGTTGCTGGGAGGGGCTACACCTTC
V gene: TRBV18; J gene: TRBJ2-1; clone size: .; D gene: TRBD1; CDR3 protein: CASSPAGGSTLAFF; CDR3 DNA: TGTGCCAGCTCACCGGCAGGGGGCTCTACCCTGGCGTTCTTC
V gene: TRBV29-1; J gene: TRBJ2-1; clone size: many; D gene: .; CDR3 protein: CSVEGLTGRPWDEQFF; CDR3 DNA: TGCAGCGTTGAGGGCCTTACGGGACGGCCTTGGGATGAGCAGTTCTTC
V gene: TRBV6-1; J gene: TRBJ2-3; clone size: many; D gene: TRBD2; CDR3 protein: CASSRPTSGTDTQYF; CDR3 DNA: TGTGCCAGCAGTCGCCCGACTAGCGGCACAGATACGCAGTATTTT
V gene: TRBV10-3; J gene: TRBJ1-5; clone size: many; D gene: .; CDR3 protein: CAISVAGRNQPQHF; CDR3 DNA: TGTGCCATCAGTGTCGCAGGGAGGAATCAGCCCCAGCATTTT
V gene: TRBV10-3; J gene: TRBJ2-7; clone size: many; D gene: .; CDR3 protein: CAISAGENSGYEQYF; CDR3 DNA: TGTGCCATCAGTGCGGGGGAGAATAGCGGTTACGAGCAGTACTTC
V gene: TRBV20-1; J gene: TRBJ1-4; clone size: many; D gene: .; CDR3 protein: CSARERDSIRANEKLFF; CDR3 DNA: TGCAGTGCTAGAGAAAGGGACTCCATCCGAGCTAATGAAAAACTGTTTTTT
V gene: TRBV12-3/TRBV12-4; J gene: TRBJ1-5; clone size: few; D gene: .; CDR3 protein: CASTQSLNQPQHF; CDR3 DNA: TGTGCCAGCACCCAATCCCTCAATCAGCCCCAGCATTTT
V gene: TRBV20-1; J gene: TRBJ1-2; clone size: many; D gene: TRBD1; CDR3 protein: CSARDPPDRAGGYTF; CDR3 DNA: TGCAGTGCTAGAGATCCCCCGGACAGGGCAGGAGGCTACACCTTC
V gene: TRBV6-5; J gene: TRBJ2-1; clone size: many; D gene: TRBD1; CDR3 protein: CASNTPGQNNEQFF; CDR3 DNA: TGTGCCAGCAATACTCCGGGACAGAACAATGAGCAGTTCTTC
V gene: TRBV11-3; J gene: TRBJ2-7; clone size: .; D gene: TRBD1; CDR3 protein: CASSMGQGASFFHEQYF; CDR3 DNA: TGTGCCAGCAGCATGGGACAGGGGGCAAGTTTCTTCCACGAGCAGTACTTC
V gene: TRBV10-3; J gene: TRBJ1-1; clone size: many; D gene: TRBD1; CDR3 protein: CAISEQGQLNTEAFF; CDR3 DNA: TGTGCCATCAGTGAGCAGGGACAGCTGAACACTGAAGCTTTCTTT